Presented here are 32 T cell receptor beta chains from one specimen sequenced in a study of response to subunit inactivated influenza vaccine. TCRdb fed the RT-PCR reads into MiXCR, producing one record per CDR3 protein. The top ten clones hold less than 30% of a sample with about 170,000 distinct CDR3 sequences, about an eighth of them seen once. These data were also reused for a study on T cells expressing NK-cell markers. That work adds: cDNA encoding TCR beta was synthesized via 5'RACE template switching incorporating UMIs.

Material: CD8+ T cells sorted from PBMCs, obtained about 11 days after vaccination. Receptor source: a man aged 50-60 years who received an inactivated influenza vaccine.

V gene TRBV4-3 combines with J gene TRBJ2-2, with D perhaps TRBD2 (6 bases). V was clipped by 2 bases and J by 5 bases, with 15 bases between them. CDR3 length: 16 residues. Germline CDR1 and CDR2: LGHNA and YSLEER. The CDR3 reads CASSQTTSSGTGELFF. The DNA for the CDR3 is TGCGCCAGCAGCCAAACGACTAGTTCGGGGACCGGGGAGCTGTTTTTT.

The genes are TRBV6-5 and TRBJ2-5; D may be TRBD1 or TRBD2 (6 bases each). There are 15 residues in the CDR3. Germline lookup yields CDR1 MNHEY and CDR2 SVGAGI. V was shortened by 1 base and J by 6 bases, with 15 bases between the two germline ends. The CDR3 nucleotides read TGTGCCAGCAGTTACTTAACGGGGGCTCCGCAGACCCAGTACTTC. As protein: CASSYLTGAPQTQYF.

This clonotype turned up a few times. The chain employs TRBV12-3 or TRBV12-4 and TRBJ1-2, with TRBD1 identical over 12 bases. The CDR3 is 15 residues long. V shed 4 bases and J 6 bases; nucleotides not matched to a gene: 6. Here the CDR3 reads CASSSPGQGANGYTF. The CDR3 bases are TGTGCCAGCAGTTCCCCGGGACAGGGGGCGAATGGCTACACCTTC.

The chain carries TRBV29-1 and TRBJ2-5; 11 nucleotides match TRBD2. CDR3 length: 17 amino acids. Per germline, CDR1 SQVTM and CDR2 ANQGSEA. With 0 bases clipped from V and 1 base from J, the junction kept 7 bases outside the gene matches. The CDR3 DNA follows: TGCAGCGTTGAAGATTGGGCTAGCGGGGGGTTCCAAGAGACCCAGTACTTC. Its protein product is CSVEDWASGGFQETQYF.

The chain recombines TRBV6-2 or TRBV6-3 with TRBJ2-7; TRBD1 aligns across 7 bases. V trimming: 6 bases; J trimming: 6 bases; junction bases outside the gene matches: 14. Germline values: CDR1 MNHEY, CDR2 SVGEGT. The length of the CDR3 is 15 residues. The CDR3 loop reads CASSELGGASGEQYF. The CDR3 DNA reads TGTGCCAGCAGCGAGCTAGGGGGCGCGTCTGGCGAGCAGTACTTC.

This clonotype was seen a few times. V and J are TRBV4-1 and TRBJ1-4, with D perhaps matching TRBD1 (5 bases). The CDR3 extends over 16 amino acids. Germline CDR1 is MGHRA and CDR2 is YSYEKL. Trimming stripped 4 bases from V and 7 bases from J, with 19 bases between. In DNA form, the CDR3 reads TGCGCCAGCAGCCTCTTTGGGAAGGGGATCGGTGAAAAACTGTTTTTT. It codes for CASSLFGKGIGEKLFF.

This clonotype occurred a few times. This chain links TRBV20-1 with TRBJ2-3; unclear D gene. CDR3 size: 15 residues. V was clipped by 1 base and J by 4 bases, with 15 bases between them. Germline CDR1 is DFQATT and CDR2 is SNEGSKA (reference sequence). CDR3: CSARVLSTPPDTQYF. CDR3 nucleotide sequence: TGCAGTGCTAGAGTGTTATCGACGCCGCCAGATACGCAGTATTTT.

The chain employs TRBV12-3 or TRBV12-4 and TRBJ1-2, with D possibly matching TRBD1 (6 bases). The CDR3 contains 12 residues. The V and J ends lost 8 bases and 3 bases respectively, with 10 bases between them. The CDR3 sequence: CASSRGYYGYTF. DNA of the CDR3: TGTGCCAGCTCTAGGGGGTACTATGGCTACACCTTC.

In this sample, this clonotype turned up a few times. This chain connects TRBV6-5 to TRBJ2-7; D unclear. The CDR3 is 12 residues long. Germline lookup yields CDR1 MNHEY and CDR2 SVGAGI. V shed 6 bases and J shed 0 bases, with 6 bases lying between them. The CDR3 DNA follows: TGTGCCAGCAGAGCTAGCTCCTACGAGCAGTACTTC. The encoded protein is CASRASSYEQYF.

Many counts were recorded for this clonotype. The J gene is TRBJ2-7, the V gene TRBV12-3 or TRBV12-4; a weak D match, TRBD1 (6 bases). Between the trimmed V and J ends, which lost 3 bases and 1 base, there was a span of 10 bases. The CDR3 contains 14 residues. In DNA form, the CDR3 reads TGTGCCAGCAGTTTTGATGGACAGTCCTACGAGCAGTACTTC. Protein sequence: CASSFDGQSYEQYF.

This clonotype has a handful of counts. The chain joins TRBV5-5 to TRBJ2-5, with 8 nucleotides matching TRBD1. V lost 3 bases to trimming and J lost 4 bases; unmatched junction nucleotides: 11. Germline V gene data show CDR1 as SGHKS and CDR2 as YYEKEE (reference sequence). The CDR3 is made up of 16 amino acids. CDR3 protein: CASSSPDREGGETQYF. CDR3 DNA: TGTGCCAGCAGCTCCCCGGACAGGGAAGGCGGAGAGACCCAGTACTTC.

This clonotype was seen repeatedly, ten times or more. The rearrangement joins TRBV4-1 to TRBJ2-7; perhaps TRBD2 as D (5 bases). The length of the CDR3 is 13 residues. The V gene's germline CDR1 is MGHRA and CDR2 YSYEKL. V was trimmed by 1 base and J by 8 bases, leaving 12 bases between them. The CDR3 DNA reads TGCGCCAGCAGCCAAGTTACGGGGTTCCAGCAGTACTTC. Protein sequence: CASSQVTGFQQYF.

This clonotype appeared a few times. The chain has TRBV7-9 and TRBJ1-5; weak D call: TRBD1 (5 bases). The CDR3 runs to 14 residues. Germline assignment: CDR1 SEHNR and CDR2 FQNEAQ (reference sequence). V lost 6 bases to trimming and J lost 7 bases, with 16 bases between them. CDR3 loop: CASSAGGSNQPQHF. The DNA for the CDR3 is TGTGCCAGCAGTGCCGGGGGTTCTAACCAGCCCCAGCATTTT.

This clonotype was seen at least ten times. The rearrangement links TRBV29-1 to TRBJ1-2; the D is unclear. The germline gives CDR1 SQVTM, CDR2 ANQGSEA. V gave up 5 bases and J gave up 8 bases, with 15 bases separating them. This CDR3 contains 12 residues. The CDR3 DNA follows: TGCAGCGTTTTGACAACCTTGGAGGGCTACACCTTC. Translating it yields CSVLTTLEGYTF. The full variable domain, its missing parts supplied by reference TRBV29-1 and TRBJ1-2, is SAVISQKPSRDICQRGTSLTIQCQVDSQVTMMFWYRQQPGQSLTLIATANQGSEATYESGFVIDKFPISRPNLTFSTLTVSNMSPEDSSIYLCSVLTTLEGYTFGSGTRLTVV.

The J gene is TRBJ1-4, the V gene TRBV4-1, with D hard to call. Germline-derived CDR1 and CDR2 are MGHRA and YSYEKL. This CDR3 contains 15 residues. Trimming took off 3 bases at V and 7 bases at J, with 15 bases between the two ends. CDR3 sequence reads: CASSHGPTRGEKLFF. CDR3 in DNA: TGCGCCAGCAGCCACGGACCCACGAGAGGTGAAAAACTGTTTTTT.

In its sample, this clonotype was seen many times. This sequence joins TRBV20-1 and TRBJ1-6, with D uncertain. Germline V lookup: CDR1 DFQATT, CDR2 SNEGSKA (reference sequence). The length of the CDR3 is 13 residues. With 6 bases removed from V and 7 bases from J, the gap between germline ends came to 13 bases. The CDR3: CSAMDGENSPLHF. DNA for the CDR3: TGCAGTGCCATGGACGGAGAGAATTCACCCCTCCACTTT.

This chain uses TRBV14 with TRBJ2-3, with D possibly being TRBD1 (5 bases). Germline values: CDR1 SGHDN, CDR2 FVKESK. The CDR3 extends over 17 amino acids. Trimming took off 0 bases at V and 3 bases at J, with 16 bases between the two ends. The CDR3 bases are TGTGCCAGCAGCCAAGATCTTGTTGCAGGGCTGACAGATACGCAGTATTTT. Its protein product is CASSQDLVAGLTDTQYF.

The chain combines TRBV6-5 with TRBJ1-1; D is uncertain. Trimming shortened V by 2 bases and J by 6 bases, and 10 bases separated the two germline ends. The CDR3 covers 13 residues. The V gene's germline CDR1 is MNHEY and CDR2 SVGAGI. The CDR3 is CASSYAIASEAFF. DNA for the CDR3: TGTGCCAGCAGTTACGCCATTGCGTCTGAAGCTTTCTTT.

The rearrangement joins TRBV25-1 to TRBJ1-2; no clear D. CDR3 length: 12 residues. V was cut by 8 bases and J by 4 bases, with 11 bases left in between. Germline-derived CDR1 and CDR2 are MGHDK and SYGVNS. The chain's CDR3 is CASEGRSYGYTF. The CDR3 region has the DNA TGTGCCAGCGAGGGAAGATCCTATGGCTACACCTTC.

V gene TRBV10-1 combines with J gene TRBJ2-3, with 10 bases identical to TRBD2. With 2 bases clipped from V and 2 bases from J, the junction kept 7 bases outside the gene matches. Germline values: CDR1 WNHNN, CDR2 SYGVQD (reference sequence). The length of the CDR3 is 17 residues. This CDR3 reads CASSESLAGADTDTQYF. CDR3 DNA sequence: TGCGCCAGCAGTGAGAGTCTAGCGGGGGCCGACACAGATACGCAGTATTTT.

This chain connects TRBV7-9 to TRBJ1-1; TRBD1 matches at 8 bases. The junction had 10 bases not matched to a gene; V was cut back by 8 bases and J by 8 bases. The germline V gene has CDR1 SEHNR and CDR2 FQNEAQ (reference sequence). The CDR3 runs 13 residues. CDR3 in amino acids: CASENLGTGEAFF. The CDR3 DNA is TGTGCCAGCGAGAACCTAGGGACAGGAGAAGCTTTCTTT.

The chain couples TRBV18 to TRBJ1-4, with unresolved D. Trimming removed 3 bases from V and 4 bases from J, with 12 bases in between. This CDR3 comprises 15 residues. Germline loops: CDR1 KGHSH, CDR2 LQKENI. This chain's CDR3 is CASSPPGFVNEKLFF. The CDR3, as DNA: TGTGCCAGCTCACCGCCGGGATTCGTTAATGAAAAACTGTTTTTT.

There are a few counts of this clonotype. This chain links TRBV5-1 with TRBJ2-3; the match to TRBD1 covers 7 bases. The CDR3 runs to 17 residues. Germline-derived CDR1 and CDR2 are SGHRS and YFSETQ. V trimming: 0 bases; J trimming: 4 bases; junction bases outside the gene matches: 11. CDR3 sequence reads: CASSLAINRGLADTQYF. CDR3 bases: TGCGCCAGCAGCTTGGCGATTAACAGGGGCCTCGCAGATACGCAGTATTTT.

To note about this clonotype: Since a much larger clone is just one base distant, this may be a read error. The J gene is TRBJ2-2, the V gene TRBV20-1; 10 bases agree with TRBD2. Per the germline V gene, CDR1 is DFQATT and CDR2 is SNEGSKA (reference sequence). This CDR3 has 17 amino acids. This CDR3 is CCAYGTSDYHLTGELFF. CDR3 bases: TGCTGTGCCTATGGGACTAGCGACTATCACCTCACCGGGGAGCTGTTTTTT.

The V and J genes are TRBV30 and TRBJ2-7, with 9 nucleotides matching TRBD2. V was clipped by 8 bases and J by 0 bases; unmatched bases: 5. CDR1 and CDR2 (germline): GTSNPN, SVGIG (reference sequence). The CDR3 extends over 13 amino acids. The CDR3 here is CAGREGASYEQYF. Written as DNA, the CDR3 is TGTGCCGGGCGGGAGGGCGCCTCCTACGAGCAGTACTTC.

This sequence joins TRBV5-1 and TRBJ1-2; no reliable D call. The CDR3 has 15 residues. In germline, CDR1 is SGHRS, CDR2 YFSETQ. The V end lost 0 bases, the J end lost 3 bases, and 12 bases lay between the germline ends. The CDR3: CASSLVSLGYYGYTF. The CDR3 DNA reads as TGCGCCAGCAGCTTGGTGTCCCTCGGGTACTATGGCTACACCTTC.

This clonotype was seen a handful of times. The rearrangement links TRBV10-3 to TRBJ2-7, with D maybe TRBD2 (6 bases). The CDR3 is 15 residues long. Germline CDR1 is ENHRY and CDR2 is SYGVKD. Deletions cut 4 bases from V and 1 base from J, with 14 bases between. The CDR3 reads CAISGGDEGSYEQYF. CDR3 coding DNA: TGTGCCATCAGTGGGGGGGACGAGGGTTCCTACGAGCAGTACTTC.

The J gene is TRBJ2-3, the V gene TRBV5-6, with 10 bases that match TRBD1. This CDR3 spans 17 amino acids. Germline CDR1 SGHDT, CDR2 YYEEEE. The V segment lost 4 bases and the J segment 6 bases; nucleotides outside the gene matches: 14. The CDR3 bases are TGTGCCAGCAGCCGCCTACCCCGACAGGGGGCTCAGGATACGCAGTATTTT. Translation: CASSRLPRQGAQDTQYF.

The V and J genes are TRBV6-2 or TRBV6-3 and TRBJ2-7; D is uncertain. From germline, CDR1 is MNHEY and CDR2 SVGEGT. V lost 8 bases and J lost 7, with 6 bases in between. This CDR3 is built from 9 residues. The CDR3 protein is CASEEEQYF. The DNA of the CDR3 is TGTGCCAGCGAAGAAGAGCAGTACTTC.

This clonotype was seen a handful of times. The V gene is TRBV20-1, the J gene TRBJ2-7; D is unresolved. Germline CDR1 is DFQATT and CDR2 is SNEGSKA (reference sequence). The CDR3 sequence is 12 residues long. Trimming cost V 4 bases and J 4 bases, with 11 bases left between them. This CDR3 is CSANPGSYEQYF. The CDR3, as DNA: TGCAGTGCTAACCCAGGATCGTACGAGCAGTACTTC.

The chain couples TRBV20-1 to TRBJ2-7; a weak D match, TRBD2 (5 bases). The CDR3 loop spans 14 amino acids. V was clipped by 7 bases and J by 4 bases, with 20 bases between them. The germline CDR1 and CDR2 sequences are DFQATT and SNEGSKA (reference sequence). DNA for the CDR3: TGCAGTGTCAACCCAAGGAGAGGGCGGTACGAGCAGTACTTC. Translated, it gives CSVNPRRGRYEQYF.

This chain links TRBV2 with TRBJ2-7; D is unclear. CDR1 is SNHLY and CDR2 is FYNNEI in the germline V gene. The CDR3 is 11 residues long. The V end was cut by 6 bases, the J end by 2 bases, with 5 bases between. The CDR3 DNA reads as TGTGCCAGCAGATACACCTACGAGCAGTACTTC. This sequence encodes CASRYTYEQYF. Looking up the rest from reference TRBV2 and TRBJ2-7 gives the full variable domain: EPEVTQTPSHQVTQMGQEVILRCVPISNHLYFYWYRQILGQKVEFLVSFYNNEISEKSEIFDDQFSVERPDGSNFTLKIRSTKLEDSAMYFCASRYTYEQYFGPGTRLTVT.